This is a list of T cell receptor beta chains from one sample in a study of lymphopenia after photon versus proton radiotherapy. The table came from immunoSEQ multiplex PCR; TCRdb's copy has only in-frame clones and leaves some out. The table has tens of thousands of clones, 65% to 90% seen once; the top ten hold roughly 2.3%. The starting material was peripheral blood, obtained from a patient treated with photon-based radiotherapy. The origin of the receptors is a man aged 35 to 55 with gastric cancer. CDR3s include the opening cysteine and the closing phenylalanine or tryptophan. The D gene is left open where the match is weak. A row's size may be missing; if present it is once, few, many or a size class.

J gene,V gene,clone size,D gene,CDR3 length,CDR3 protein,CDR3 DNA
TRBJ1-2,TRBV5-4,.,TRBD1,14,CASSPNDRVNGYTF,TGTGCCAGCAGCCCGAACGACAGGGTCAATGGCTACACCTTC
TRBJ1-2,TRBV7-2,.,.,13,CASSLTGSYGYTF,TGTGCCAGCAGCTTGACAGGATCCTATGGCTACACCTTC
TRBJ2-5,TRBV5-1,.,.,14,CASSLETTQETQYF,TGCGCCAGCAGCTTGGAGACAACACAAGAGACCCAGTACTTC
TRBJ1-1,TRBV6-5,.,.,12,CASMRGTTEAFF,TGTGCCAGCATGAGGGGGACCACTGAAGCTTTCTTT
TRBJ1-2,TRBV7-2,.,.,12,CASSFTGDGYTF,TGTGCCAGCAGCTTTACAGGCGATGGCTACACCTTC
TRBJ1-3,TRBV19,.,.,15,CASSIAQSSGNTIYF,TGTGCCAGTAGTATAGCCCAGAGCTCTGGAAACACCATATATTTT
TRBJ1-6,TRBV2,.,.,14,CASSQTVYNSPLHF,TGTGCCAGCAGCCAAACGGTTTATAATTCACCCCTCCACTTT
TRBJ2-7,TRBV11-3,.,.,14,CASSLGAGSYEQYF,TGTGCCAGCAGCTTAGGGGCAGGCTCCTACGAGCAGTACTTC
TRBJ1-4,TRBV5-4,once,.,13,CASSGQGVEKLFF,TGTGCCAGCAGCGGCCAGGGTGTTGAAAAACTGTTTTTT
TRBJ2-1,TRBV15,once,.,11,CATTSLGGLFF,TGTGCCACCACCTCACTGGGGGGTTTGTTCTTC
TRBJ2-5,TRBV2,.,TRBD1,13,CASSGTGGETQYF,TGTGCCAGCAGTGGGACAGGGGGTGAGACCCAGTACTTC
TRBJ2-5,TRBV14,few,TRBD2,15,CASSQSTSFEETQYF,TGTGCCAGCAGCCAGTCGACTAGCTTTGAAGAGACCCAGTACTTC
TRBJ2-5,TRBV30,.,TRBD2,16,CAWSVLERGDEETQYF,TGTGCCTGGAGTGTCTTGGAGCGGGGGGATGAAGAGACCCAGTACTTC
TRBJ1-1,TRBV7-3,.,.,13,CASSRSENTEAFF,TGTGCCAGCAGCCGTTCTGAGAACACTGAAGCTTTCTTT
TRBJ2-7,TRBV13,.,TRBD1,17,CASSHLDRGVYRHEQYF,TGTGCCAGCAGTCACCTCGACAGGGGGGTATATAGACACGAGCAGTACTTC
TRBJ1-1,TRBV30,.,.,12,CAGSSMGTEAFF,TGTGCTGGCAGTTCGATGGGCACTGAAGCTTTCTTT
TRBJ1-2,TRBV6-6,.,TRBD1,14,CASSTDRGPYGYTF,TGTGCCAGCAGTACAGACAGGGGGCCCTATGGCTACACCTTC
TRBJ1-2,TRBV6-7,once,TRBD1,12,CAARGGMYGYTF,TGTGCCGCCAGGGGGGGGATGTATGGCTACACCTTC
TRBJ2-5,TRBV5-1,.,TRBD2,14,CASSSLAGKETQYF,TGCGCCAGCAGCTCACTAGCGGGGAAAGAGACCCAGTACTTC
TRBJ2-7,TRBV9,.,.,15,CASSVGGAAGNEQYF,TGTGCCAGCAGCGTAGGGGGAGCGGCTGGCAACGAGCAGTACTTC
TRBJ1-2,TRBV18,.,.,14,CASSGDIQLGGYTF,TGTGCCAGCTCAGGGGACATCCAGCTGGGGGGCTACACCTTC
TRBJ1-1,TRBV6-5,.,.,14,CASSTGNRDTEAFF,TGTGCCAGCAGTACCGGGAACAGGGACACTGAAGCTTTCTTT
TRBJ2-5,TRBV10-3,.,.,14,CAIRSQGHQETQYF,TGTGCCATCAGATCGCAGGGGCACCAAGAGACCCAGTACTTC
TRBJ1-1,TRBV5-4,once,.,14,CASSFGGDGTEAFF,TGTGCCAGCAGCTTTGGGGGGGACGGGACTGAAGCTTTCTTT
TRBJ1-2,TRBV5-6,.,.,15,CASSLVQDGDYGYTF,TGTGCCAGCAGCTTGGTTCAGGACGGTGACTATGGCTACACCTTC
TRBJ2-7,TRBV5-1,.,TRBD1,13,CASRLDRGYEQYF,TGCGCCAGCAGATTAGACAGGGGGTACGAGCAGTACTTC
TRBJ1-1,TRBV18,.,.,15,CASSPPARKNTEAFF,TGTGCCAGCTCACCACCGGCCCGTAAGAACACTGAAGCTTTCTTT
TRBJ2-3,TRBV4-3,.,.,17,CASSRGAAGDFRDTQYF,TGCGCCAGCAGTCGGGGGGCGGCAGGGGATTTTAGAGATACGCAGTATTTT
TRBJ1-6,TRBV7-2,.,.,17,CASSPPTGSSYNSPLHF,TGTGCCAGCAGCCCCCCGACAGGAAGCTCCTATAATTCACCCCTCCACTTT
TRBJ1-1,TRBV7-6,once,.,12,CASSLGDGTAFF,TGTGCCAGCAGCTTGGGGGACGGGACAGCTTTCTTT
TRBJ1-3,TRBV5-5,.,.,17,CASSLGQGLITGNTIYF,TGTGCCAGCAGCTTGGGGCAGGGGCTCATAACTGGAAACACCATATATTTT
TRBJ2-3,TRBV7-8,once,.,14,CASSPEARADTQYF,TGTGCCAGCAGCCCCGAGGCCAGGGCAGATACGCAGTATTTT
TRBJ2-3,TRBV15,.,TRBD1,16,CATSRGGQGAADTQYF,TGTGCCACCAGCAGAGGAGGGCAGGGGGCCGCAGATACGCAGTATTTT
TRBJ1-5,TRBV30,once,.,13,CAWGRTDNQPQHF,TGTGCCTGGGGAAGGACAGACAATCAGCCCCAGCATTTT
TRBJ1-1,TRBV9,.,.,14,CASSVRGENTEAFF,TGTGCCAGCAGCGTTAGGGGTGAGAACACTGAAGCTTTCTTT
TRBJ2-5,TRBV15,.,.,15,CATSGLGGQQETQYF,TGTGCCACCAGCGGATTGGGGGGGCAACAAGAGACCCAGTACTTC
TRBJ1-3,TRBV4-1,.,.,14,CASSQGASGNTIYF,TGCGCCAGCAGCCAAGGGGCCAGTGGAAACACCATATATTTT
TRBJ1-1,TRBV5-4,.,.,15,CASSLNRRVNTEAFF,TGTGCCAGCAGCCTTAACAGGCGAGTGAACACTGAAGCTTTCTTT
TRBJ1-2,TRBV15,once,.,13,CATSRAPTGGYTF,TGTGCCACCAGCAGAGCCCCCACGGGTGGCTACACCTTC
TRBJ1-1,TRBV30,few,.,12,CAWSVRATEAFF,TGTGCCTGGAGTGTACGTGCCACTGAAGCTTTCTTT
TRBJ2-7,TRBV30,.,.,13,CAWRPESGYEQYF,TGTGCCTGGCGGCCGGAGTCCGGCTACGAGCAGTACTTC
TRBJ2-7,TRBV14,once,.,15,CASSQLGYRRDEQYF,TGTGCCAGCAGCCAACTCGGATACAGGAGGGACGAGCAGTACTTC
TRBJ1-1,TRBV7-9,.,.,12,CASSHAMVGAFF,TGTGCCAGCAGCCACGCTATGGTTGGGGCTTTCTTT
TRBJ2-1,TRBV7-8,.,TRBD2,16,CASSLGGSGAPDEQFF,TGTGCCAGCAGCTTAGGGGGTAGCGGGGCTCCCGATGAGCAGTTCTTC
TRBJ1-2,TRBV11-2,.,.,13,CTSSPRTGGGYTF,TGTACCAGCAGCCCTAGAACTGGCGGCGGCTACACCTTC
TRBJ2-3,TRBV25-1,.,.,16,CASSDVRGTITDTQYF,TGTGCCAGCAGTGACGTGAGGGGCACTATCACAGATACGCAGTATTTT